This entry describes one T cell receptor beta chain. Its antigen is undetermined. A read error is possible here, since a much larger clone lies one base away. Trimming removed 4 bases from V and 2 bases from J, with 11 bases in between. This CDR3 has 15 amino acids. From germline, CDR1 is MNHEY and CDR2 SVGAGI. This specimen belongs to a study of T cells after yellow fever vaccination. Across the study: For low cell numbers, libraries were made with SMART-Seq v4 Ultra Low Input. The study, taken as a whole, reports: Most primary-vaccination clones recurred post-booster (roughly 96% CD4, about 90% CD8). Weaker in magnitude, the secondary response showed a faster peak on day 5 versus 15.

TCRdb re-called the 5' RACE reads with MiXCR, one entry per CDR3 protein. Seen here are more than 90,000 distinct CDR3 sequences, approximately 8.4% observed once, and the top ten hold 25%. This receptor was identified in a man aged 25-45 years who received the YFV17D yellow fever vaccine. The material sequenced was CD8+ T cells sorted from PBMCs, taken 45 days after the yellow fever booster vaccination. The chain is built from TRBV6-5 and TRBJ2-2; D is perhaps TRBD2 (6 bases). This chain's CDR3 is CASSSWDSNTGELFF. As DNA, the CDR3 is TGTGCCAGCAGTTCGTGGGACTCTAACACCGGGGAGCTGTTTTTT.